The rows below give T cell receptor beta chains drawn from one sample of a study of blood T cell repertoires in COVID-19. Profiling relied on immunoSEQ multiplex PCR, and the TCRdb table lists in-frame clones only, not all of them. The sample has tens of thousands of clones, around 87% seen once; the top ten hold roughly 15%. Sequences were obtained from peripheral blood. The receptor set was obtained from a human donor in a cohort sampled during active COVID-19. Both conserved end residues are part of each CDR3. The D gene is left open where the match is weak. Clone size, where shown, is once, few, many, or a class for clones that have expanded.

.	TRBV7-9	TRBJ1-5	15	.	TGTGCCAGCAGCCAGTCGACTGGAGGCAATCAGCCCCAGCATTTT	CASSQSTGGNQPQHF
TRBD2	TRBV3-1/TRBV3-2	TRBJ2-3	16	.	TGTGCCAGCAGCCCCCGGGGGGGGTCTAGCACAGATACGCAGTATTTT	CASSPRGGSSTDTQYF
.	TRBV18	TRBJ1-1	13	.	TGTGCCAGCTCACCGGACAAGAACACTGAAGCTTTCTTT	CASSPDKNTEAFF
TRBD2	TRBV19	TRBJ2-3	14	.	TGTGCCAGTAGTGGGGACTACGACACAGATACGCAGTATTTT	CASSGDYDTDTQYF
.	TRBV10-3	TRBJ2-1	14	.	TGTGCCATCAGTGACATGAGCTCCTACAATGAGCAGTTCTTC	CAISDMSSYNEQFF
.	TRBV24-1	TRBJ2-5	16	.	TGTGCCACCAGTGAGTCCGGGACACCGGAACAAGAGACCCAGTACTTC	CATSESGTPEQETQYF
.	TRBV25-1	TRBJ1-4	17	.	TGTGCCAGCAGTGAATCTGTAATCTCCCCAACTAATGAAAAACTGTTTTTT	CASSESVISPTNEKLFF
.	TRBV27	TRBJ1-2	13	few	TGTGCCAGCACCGGTACAGGTGGCTATGGCTACACCTTC	CASTGTGGYGYTF
.	TRBV5-4	TRBJ2-7	15	.	TGTGCCAGCAGCTTGCCTACGCCCGGGAGATACGAGCAGTACTTC	CASSLPTPGRYEQYF
TRBD1	TRBV24-1	TRBJ1-2	14	.	TGTGCCACCAGTGGGGAGGACAGGGAATATGGCTACACCTTC	CATSGEDREYGYTF
TRBD1	TRBV30	TRBJ1-5	12	.	TGTGCCTCCCAGACAGGGTTTCAGCCCCAGCATTTT	CASQTGFQPQHF
TRBD1	TRBV5-5	TRBJ2-1	15	.	TGTGCCAGCAGTTCCCCAGGGGGCTCCTACAATGAGCAGTTCTTC	CASSSPGGSYNEQFF
TRBD2	TRBV7-9	TRBJ2-5	16	.	TGTGCCAGCAGGTTGGGACTAGCGGGGGGAAAAGAGACCCAGTACTTC	CASRLGLAGGKETQYF
.	TRBV2	TRBJ1-1	11	few	TGTGCCAGCAGTGTGGTCTGGAGGGCTTTCTTT	CASSVVWRAFF
.	TRBV5-1	TRBJ2-7	12	.	TGCGCCAGCAGCTTGGAGCCATACGAGCAGTACTTC	CASSLEPYEQYF
TRBD1	TRBV3-1/TRBV3-2	TRBJ2-3	14	few	TGTGCCAGCAGCCAACAGGGGGCTTTAGATACGCAGTATTTT	CASSQQGALDTQYF
.	TRBV4-1	TRBJ1-2	13	once	TGCGCCAGCAGCCAAGCGGGGTTCGGAAGCTACACCTTC	CASSQAGFGSYTF
TRBD1	TRBV13	TRBJ2-7	15	.	TGTGCCAGCAGCCCCTGGGACAGGGGGGACTACGAGCAGTACTTC	CASSPWDRGDYEQYF
.	TRBV20-1	TRBJ2-4	11	.	TGCAGTGCTACTGAGGGGGGGATTCAGTACTTC	CSATEGGIQYF
.	TRBV5-8	TRBJ2-1	16	once	TGTGCCAGCAGCTTGAATCGGGGGGCTAGCTACAATGAGCAGTTCTTC	CASSLNRGASYNEQFF
TRBD1	TRBV10-2	TRBJ1-3	16	.	TGCGCCAGCAGTAACCGACAGGGGAGATCTGGAAACACCATATATTTT	CASSNRQGRSGNTIYF
.	TRBV11-2	TRBJ2-7	15	.	TGTGCCAGCAGCTTATCGGACATTGGAACCTACGAGCAGTACTTC	CASSLSDIGTYEQYF
.	TRBV19	TRBJ2-6	16	.	TGTGCCAGTAGTTTGACCCAGGGATCTGGGGCCAACGTCCTGACTTTC	CASSLTQGSGANVLTF
.	TRBV27	TRBJ1-6	13	.	TGTGCCAGCACCCCGAGGGGGAATTCACCCCTCCACTTT	CASTPRGNSPLHF
.	TRBV6-5	TRBJ1-2	12	once	TGTGCCACCAGACCAGGAATAGGTGGCTACACCTTC	CATRPGIGGYTF
TRBD2	TRBV5-6	TRBJ2-3	15	.	TGTGCCAGCAGCCAGGGACTACTGGAGTATGATACGCAGTATTTT	CASSQGLLEYDTQYF